This T cell receptor (beta chain) originates from a study of blood T cell repertoires in COVID-19 (TCRdb year 2020). Describing the broader study: The collaborator samples originated in the United States, Italy and Spain and spanned the acute and convalescent phases of COVID-19. The prospective study material was composed of cDNA or gDNA derived from T cells, B-cell-depleted T cells, or PBMCs. Subjects who had been exposed to COVID-19, were actively infected with it, or had recovered from it provided the deeply sampled blood TCRbeta repertoires that made up the dataset. A freely available public database, intended as a resource for researchers studying the immune response to SARS-CoV-2, is where the repertoires were released. Samples were obtained from the ongoing ImmuneRACE study (first 160 participants) and from some 1,300 subjects provided by 6 global collaborators. Sample metadata almost always included a de-identified subject ID, COVID-19 status, age in years and sex. Where HLA class I and class II types were available, the types were taken from metadata supplied by the sample provider, not from assay-based typing.

Worth noting for this clone: Which antigen it targets is not known. The input lacks base qualities; no much larger clone sits a single base away.

TCRbeta CDR3 regions were amplified from genomic DNA using the immunoSEQ Assay, a bias-controlled multiplex PCR. As for how the authors treated the data: The number of nucleated cells in each sample was estimated from the amplification of reference gene primers within the assay. To quantify the absolute abundance of each unique TCRbeta CDR3 rearrangement, sequence reads were collapsed and filtered. For each sample, productive Simpson clonality was calculated as the square root of Simpson's diversity index over productive rearrangements. Not all clones reach the TCRdb copy of this immuneACCESS table, which keeps in-frame sequences only. Checked studies attribute under half of the gap to unresolved V genes and leave the rest unexplained. V, J and clone size are those of that table, while D and trimming were read from the DNA. This sample holds around 370,000 clones; more than 75% were observed only once. The ten biggest clones cover under 6.5% of the sample.

Beyond this particular receptor, the publication reports: The amount of clinical and demographic metadata varied by source and participant and was provided uncurated.

In Seattle, one collaborating source enrolled patients while the infection was active and tracked those patients longitudinally over the course of disease. The collaborating institutions used their own protocols to collect whole blood in K2EDTA tubes. Collaborator samples were shipped for TCRbeta analysis as frozen whole blood, isolated PBMCs, or DNA extracted from either sample type. V is pruned by 7 bases and J by 3 bases, leaving 4 bases of the junction without a gene match. The germline V gene provides CDR1 SQVTM and CDR2 ANQGSEA. The CDR3 starts with the cysteine, ends with the phenylalanine, and has 14 residues. The sequence is cut down to CDR3 DNA, 42 bases in frame from base 1.

The chain uses TRBV29-1 and TRBJ1-3; 12 middle bases align to TRBD1. The receptor was derived from a woman aged 45-59 years with COVID-19, enrolled during active disease. Sample: peripheral blood. For the CDR3, the sequence is CSGGDRGHGNTIYF. In nucleotides, the sequence is TGCAGCGGCGGGGACAGGGGGCATGGAAACACCATATATTTT.